Shown below are 22 T cell receptor beta chains from a single sample sequenced in a study of T cell responses to AZD1222 COVID-19 vaccine. The assay was immunoSEQ multiplex PCR, and TCRdb's table has in-frame clones only and misses some. The data show under 150,000 clones, with approximately 90% seen just once and 2.5% to 3.5% held by the top ten. The starting material was peripheral blood, obtained on day 0 of AZD1222 vaccination. These TCRs come from an adult in good health.

The V and J genes are TRBV4-3 and TRBJ1-5; unclear D gene. V lost 4 bases and J lost 7, with 14 bases in between. The CDR3 length is 14 residues. The germline V gene has CDR1 LGHNA and CDR2 YSLEER. CDR3 sequence (DNA): TGCGCCAGCAGCCGCTACGCTAACGGGCAGCCCCAGCATTTT. Protein: CASSRYANGQPQHF.

The rearrangement joins TRBV5-4 to TRBJ2-3; 13 positions agree with TRBD2. V trimming: 3 bases; J trimming: 4 bases; junction bases outside the gene matches: 11. This CDR3 spans 18 amino acids. The V gene's germline CDR1 is SGHNT and CDR2 YYREEE (reference sequence). As DNA, the CDR3 is TGTGCCAGCAGCTCACCCGGGACTAGCGGGGTCGAGGCAGATACGCAGTATTTT. Translated, it gives CASSSPGTSGVEADTQYF.

This chain connects TRBV3-1 (or the pseudogene TRBV3-2) to TRBJ1-1; no firm D call. The CDR3 spans 12 residues. Trimming took 4 bases from V and 11 from J, leaving 14 bases between them. In germline, CDR1 is LGHDT, CDR2 YNNKEL (reference sequence). The CDR3 sequence: CASSLQTGRAFF. DNA of the CDR3: TGTGCCAGCAGCCTCCAGACCGGGCGGGCTTTCTTT.

The rearrangement uses TRBV5-4 and TRBJ2-5; D is uncertain. The CDR3 is 14 amino acids. The germline V gene encodes CDR1 SGHNT and CDR2 YYREEE (reference sequence). V lost 0 bases and J lost 0, with 6 bases in between. The CDR3: CASSLGRYQETQYF. CDR3 DNA sequence: TGTGCCAGCAGCTTGGGGCGCTACCAAGAGACCCAGTACTTC.

This clone was seen just once. V usage is TRBV14 and J usage is TRBJ1-1; possibly TRBD1 for D (6 bases). V was shortened by 4 bases and J by 4 bases, with 13 bases between the two germline ends. CDR3 length equals 14 residues. Germline V gives CDR1 SGHDN, CDR2 FVKESK. Here the CDR3 DNA reads TGTGCCAGCAGCCGTAGGTTAGGGGGCACTGAAGCTTTCTTT. Protein sequence: CASSRRLGGTEAFF. The variable domain in full, completed from reference TRBV14 and TRBJ1-1, reads EAGVTQFPSHSVIEKGQTVTLRCDPISGHDNLYWYRRVMGKEIKFLLHFVKESKQDESGMPNNRFLAERTGGTYSTLKVQPAELEDSGVYFCASSRRLGGTEAFFGQGTRLTVV.

The rearrangement uses TRBV11-3 and TRBJ2-1; D gene ambiguous. Trimming left V 3 bases short and J 12 bases short, with 21 bases between. Germline CDR1 is SGHNT and CDR2 is YENEEA. There are 15 residues in the CDR3. For the CDR3, the DNA is TGTGCCAGCAGCTTGGGTAACTCCAGGAGAACAGTGCAGTTCTTC. It yields the protein CASSLGNSRRTVQFF. The full variable domain, rest sourced from reference TRBV11-3 and TRBJ2-1, is EAGVVQSPRYKIIEKKQPVAFWCNPISGHNTLYWYLQNLGQGPELLIRYENEEAVDDSQLPKDRFSAERLKGVDSTLKIQPAELGDSAVYLCASSLGNSRRTVQFFGPGTRLTVL.

V usage is TRBV24-1 and J usage is TRBJ1-5; 10 bases match TRBD1. Germline lookup yields CDR1 KGHDR and CDR2 SFDVKD. V shed 6 bases, J shed 3 bases, and the junction held 7 bases outside the gene matches. This CDR3 has 16 residues. CDR3 amino acids: CATSLGTGDFNQPQHF. The CDR3 bases are TGTGCCACCAGTCTAGGGACAGGGGATTTCAATCAGCCCCAGCATTTT.

The chain recombines TRBV14 with TRBJ2-3, with D perhaps assigned TRBD1 or TRBD2 (6 bases each). The V end lost 3 bases, the J end lost 1 base, and 20 bases lay between the germline ends. CDR1 and CDR2 from the germline V gene are SGHDN and FVKESK. The CDR3 runs to 18 residues. DNA of the CDR3: TGTGCCAGCAGCCACGGGGGAGCAGGGGCCGCCCGCACAGATACGCAGTATTTT. It translates to CASSHGGAGAARTDTQYF.

V is TRBV28 and J is TRBJ1-6; 10 bases are a match to TRBD1. The germline V gene encodes CDR1 MDHEN and CDR2 SYDVKM. The CDR3 runs 17 residues. V trimming: 2 bases; J trimming: 8 bases; junction bases outside the gene matches: 9. The chain's CDR3 is CASSLRTGTGADSPLHF. The CDR3, as DNA: TGTGCCAGCAGTTTACGAACCGGGACAGGGGCTGATTCACCCCTCCACTTT.

The chain carries TRBV6-1 and TRBJ1-5; D unresolved. V was shortened by 0 bases and J by 2 bases, with 8 bases between the two germline ends. Germline CDR1 reads MNHNS; CDR2 reads SASEGT. This CDR3 has 15 amino acids. The CDR3 protein is CASSEAEGGNQPQHF. As DNA, the CDR3 is TGTGCCAGCAGTGAAGCAGAGGGTGGCAATCAGCCCCAGCATTTT.

The chain is built from TRBV28 and TRBJ1-6, with D uncertain. V was trimmed by 6 bases and J by 7 bases, leaving 10 bases between them. The CDR3 loop spans 13 amino acids. The germline V gene has CDR1 MDHEN and CDR2 SYDVKM. The CDR3 here is CASSSVANSPLHF. CDR3 coding DNA: TGTGCCAGCAGCTCTGTGGCCAATTCACCCCTCCACTTT. Complete variable domain (other parts from reference TRBV28 and TRBJ1-6): DVKVTQSSRYLVKRTGEKVFLECVQDMDHENMFWYRQDPGLGLRLIYFSYDVKMKEKGDIPEGYSVSREKKERFSLILESASTNQTSMYLCASSSVANSPLHFGNGTRLTVT.

The chain couples TRBV11-3 to TRBJ2-7, with TRBD1 matching 9 bases. The V gene end was trimmed by 5 bases and the J gene end by 0 bases; junction bases not matched to a gene: 11. Per germline, CDR1 SGHNT and CDR2 YENEEA. The CDR3 covers 17 residues. CDR3 coding DNA: TGTGCCAGCAGCCGGACACCGGGACAGGGCGACTCCTACGAGCAGTACTTC. This sequence encodes CASSRTPGQGDSYEQYF.

V and J are TRBV20-1 and TRBJ2-7; no reliable D call. The CDR3 has 11 amino acids. Trimming cost V 3 bases and J 5 bases, with 8 bases left between them. CDR1 and CDR2 from the germline V gene are DFQATT and SNEGSKA (reference sequence). The CDR3 region is CSASGLDEQYF. The CDR3 coding sequence is TGCAGTGCTAGTGGCCTCGACGAGCAGTACTTC.

This chain links TRBV10-3 with TRBJ1-4; TRBD1 is a possible D gene (6 bases). The V end lost 3 bases, the J end lost 8 bases, and 13 bases lay between the germline ends. This CDR3 has 14 residues. CDR1 ENHRY and CDR2 SYGVKD come from the germline V gene. CDR3 in DNA: TGTGCCATCAGTGACGGGGGGCCGGAGGAAAAACTGTTTTTT. Translation: CAISDGGPEEKLFF.

The chain links TRBV15 to TRBJ2-1; D gene unclear. V lost 0 bases, J lost 10 bases, and 10 bases lay in between. This CDR3 is built from 13 residues. The V gene's germline CDR1 is LNHNV and CDR2 YYDKDF (reference sequence). The chain's CDR3 is CATSRDLVGEQFF. CDR3 DNA: TGTGCCACCAGCAGAGATCTTGTTGGAGAGCAGTTCTTC. Combining the CDR3 with reference TRBV15 and TRBJ2-1 gives the whole variable domain DAMVIQNPRYQVTQFGKPVTLSCSQTLNHNVMYWYQQKSSQAPKLLFHYYDKDFNNEADTPDNFQSRRPNTSFCFLDIRSPGLGDTAMYLCATSRDLVGEQFFGPGTRLTVL.

The V call is TRBV3-1 (or the pseudogene TRBV3-2), the J call TRBJ2-3, with D possibly matching TRBD2 (6 bases). This CDR3 comprises 15 residues. Trimming took 2 bases from V and 5 from J, leaving 14 bases between them. Germline CDR1 is LGHDT and CDR2 is YNNKEL (reference sequence). This CDR3 reads CASSQPSREIDTQYF. CDR3 nucleotides: TGTGCCAGCAGCCAACCTTCCCGGGAGATAGATACGCAGTATTTT.

The rearrangement uses TRBV19 and TRBJ2-1; 7 positions agree with TRBD2. The trim removed 5 bases at V and 0 bases at J, leaving 4 bases unmatched. Germline V gene sequence: CDR1 LNHDA, CDR2 SQIVND (reference sequence). This CDR3 spans 15 amino acids. The CDR3 here is CASSVLAISYNEQFF. CDR3 bases: TGTGCCAGTAGTGTACTAGCGATCTCCTACAATGAGCAGTTCTTC.

This chain joins TRBV4-2 and TRBJ2-6; unclear D gene. CDR1 LGHNA and CDR2 YNFKEQ come from the germline V gene. With 4 bases removed from V and 0 bases from J, the gap between germline ends came to 10 bases. The CDR3 totals 16 residues. The CDR3 DNA reads as TGTGCCAGCAGCCTGACCCGGGCCTCTGGGGCCAACGTCCTGACTTTC. Amino acid sequence: CASSLTRASGANVLTF.

The gene calls are TRBV19 and TRBJ1-5; D is perhaps TRBD1 (6 bases). Trimming removed 5 bases from V and 5 bases from J, with 19 bases in between. CDR3 length: 16 amino acids. The V gene's germline CDR1 is LNHDA and CDR2 SQIVND (reference sequence). CDR3 DNA sequence: TGTGCCAGTAGTGGTTGGAAAAAGGGGGTCCATCAGCCCCAGCATTTT. Translated: CASSGWKKGVHQPQHF.

The chain recombines TRBV30 with TRBJ2-2, with 11 nucleotides matching TRBD2. This CDR3 is 14 amino acids long. Per germline, CDR1 GTSNPN and CDR2 SVGIG (reference sequence). V shed 4 bases, J shed 6 bases, and the junction held 4 bases outside the gene matches. The CDR3 sequence is CAWTGSGRAGELFF. CDR3 nucleotides: TGTGCCTGGACAGGTAGCGGGAGGGCCGGGGAGCTGTTTTTT.

In its sample, this clone was seen once. This sequence joins TRBV19 and TRBJ2-1, with TRBD2 as a possible D gene (6 bases). V lost 3 bases to trimming and J lost 6 bases, with 18 bases between them. Germline V lookup: CDR1 LNHDA, CDR2 SQIVND (reference sequence). CDR3 length equals 16 residues. The CDR3 nucleotides are TGTGCCAGTAGTATGGCGGGACGCGGCGGGTCCAATGAGCAGTTCTTC. Translation gives CASSMAGRGGSNEQFF.

The rearrangement joins TRBV11-3 to TRBJ2-7; no clear D gene. This CDR3 is 13 amino acids long. Germline assignment: CDR1 SGHNT and CDR2 YENEEA. Trimming stripped 1 base from V and 5 bases from J, with 9 bases between. In DNA form, the CDR3 reads TGTGCCAGCAGCTTAGGGATGTTGGACGAGCAGTACTTC. Translated: CASSLGMLDEQYF.